Listed here are 3 T cell receptor beta chains from one sample, sequenced in a study of blood T cell repertoires in COVID-19. Generated by immunoSEQ multiplex PCR, the TCRdb table keeps only in-frame clones and is missing some. The table records roughly 150,000 clones, 75% to 90% of them present only once. Specimen: peripheral blood. The receptors were sampled from a man aged 60-69 years with acute or convalescent COVID-19.

The chain recombines TRBV4-1 with TRBJ2-7, with D tentatively TRBD2 (6 bases). This CDR3 comprises 14 residues. V dropped 5 bases and J dropped 5 bases, with 16 bases sitting between them. Germline V lookup: CDR1 MGHRA, CDR2 YSYEKL. This chain's CDR3 is CASSTLGERDEQYF. The CDR3 region has the DNA TGCGCCAGCAGCACCCTGGGGGAGCGGGACGAGCAGTACTTC.

The V gene is TRBV7-3, the J gene TRBJ2-1; 11 nucleotides match TRBD2. The length of the CDR3 is 15 residues. The germline gives CDR1 SGHTA, CDR2 FQGTGA. The V gene end was trimmed by 5 bases and the J gene end by 10 bases; junction bases not matched to a gene: 10. CDR3 DNA: TGTGCCAGCAGCCAGGGCAGGACTAGCGGGTCGGAGCAGTTCTTC. Its protein is CASSQGRTSGSEQFF.

The rearrangement links TRBV5-4 to TRBJ2-7; possibly TRBD1 for D (6 bases). V dropped 4 bases and J dropped 3 bases, with 23 bases sitting between them. The germline CDR1 and CDR2 sequences are SGHNT and YYREEE (reference sequence). This CDR3 comprises 17 residues. The CDR3 loop is CASSQGTSAGGNYEQYF. CDR3 DNA sequence: TGTGCCAGCAGCCAGGGGACCTCGGCCGGTGGAAACTACGAGCAGTACTTC.